This T cell receptor (beta chain) was recovered during a study of blood T cells in healthy people across ages. Germline CDR1 reads SQVTM; CDR2 reads ANQGSEA. The V end lost 3 bases, the J end lost 3 bases, and 16 bases lay between the germline ends. This CDR3 contains 15 residues. Turning to this clonotype: The antigen is undetermined.

Using a J-beta primer mix together with a sample-barcoded 5' primer, a second PCR was run for roughly 6 to 11 cycles. The study obtained at least 2.5 million CDR3-containing paired-end reads from every sample. A single record per CDR3 protein comes from TCRdb applying MiXCR to the 5' RACE reads. The table has some 900,000 distinct CDR3 sequences, about 44% seen once. Broader study findings: Considered underestimates were the diversity estimates obtained from one million T cells. Measured against age, TCR beta diversity per million T cells decreased in a roughly linear manner.

The specimen was blood. This TCR came from a man aged 30 to 45 in good health. The chain is built from TRBV29-1 and TRBJ2-3; D is perhaps TRBD1 (6 bases). CDR3 amino acids: CSVEGARSTTDTQYF. CDR3 nucleotide sequence: TGCAGCGTTGAGGGGGCCCGTAGCACGACAGATACGCAGTATTTT.